This TCR beta chain was recovered during a study of graft-versus-host responses after intestinal transplantation. Points from the study as a whole: Marrow from the recipient contained GvH clones, some of which had appeared first in ileum or blood. After transplant, early declines in HvG clones were associated with peak levels of circulating GvH clones.

Assay: immunoSEQ multiplex PCR; the TCRdb copy retains only in-frame clones and omits some. The data show over 20,000 clones, about 92% seen once. Germline V gene sequence: CDR1 MDHEN, CDR2 SYDVKM. This CDR3 contains 17 residues. Trimming pared 3 bases from V and 3 bases from J, leaving 17 bases between. Comments on this clone: Its antigen is still unknown.

The chain is built from TRBV28 and TRBJ2-2, with a tentative D call TRBD1 (5 bases). The material was PBMCs, obtained roughly 270 days after intestinal transplant. The clonotype was recovered from a human patient who received an intestinal transplant, so some T cells may come from the graft donor. The DNA of the CDR3 is TGTGCCAGCAGTTTCGATGGGTCAGGGTTAGACACCGGGGAGCTGTTTTTT. This sequence encodes CASSFDGSGLDTGELFF.